The present T cell receptor (beta chain) was sequenced within a study of CD8+ T cells in alopecia areata. RNA was extracted and reverse transcribed into cDNA as the sequencing template. The protocol was immunoSEQ multiplex PCR, while the TCRdb copy is restricted to in-frame clones and leaves out a portion. The sample yields around 99,000 clones, 84% seen once. Germline V gene lookup returns CDR1 SGHAT and CDR2 FQNNGV. The CDR3 is 14 residues long. J was trimmed by 3 bases and V by 7 bases; bases with no gene match: 5. Treatment meaning: oral pan-JAK inhibitor, 5-10 mg twice daily. The sample in question was CD8+ T cells sorted from blood, obtained at week 24, from a patient treated with tofacitinib. The TCR originated in a human donor with alopecia areata. This chain links TRBV11-2 with TRBJ2-2; 7 bases agree with TRBD1. This CDR3 is CASMEQGYTGELFF. The DNA of the CDR3 is TGTGCCAGCATGGAACAGGGGTACACCGGGGAGCTGTTTTTT.